The next 18 T cell receptor beta chains were all read from a single sample in a study of human T cells and chemical hapten exposure. One entry per CDR3 protein results from TCRdb running MiXCR on the RACE reads. This table holds a few hundred thousand distinct CDR3 sequences, more than 5% found once. Time point noted: patch test 2, 6 weeks after DPC sensitization. Specified treatment: therapeutic diphenylcyclopropenone sensitization with weekly scalp DPC. The source was whole blood, collected in connection with sensitization to the hapten diphenylcyclopropenone (DPC). The receptors derive from a woman in her late teens or twenties with alopecia areata. Some clones in this sample may be carry-over from other donors' samples.

V is TRBV20-1 and J is TRBJ1-5; maybe TRBD1 (6 bases). The germline V gene encodes CDR1 DFQATT and CDR2 SNEGSKA (reference sequence). The CDR3 sequence is 14 residues long. V was cut by 6 bases and J by 4 bases, with 16 bases left in between. CDR3 residues: CSAIPIQGNQPQHF. CDR3 sequence (DNA): TGCAGTGCCATACCAATACAGGGAAATCAGCCCCAGCATTTT.

The gene calls are TRBV5-1 and TRBJ2-5; D call uncertain. From germline, CDR1 is SGHRS and CDR2 YFSETQ. V lost 4 bases, J lost 4 bases, and 14 bases lay in between. The CDR3 sequence is 14 residues long. DNA for the CDR3: TGCGCCAGCAGCCCGGGTGGTGGGCGAGAGACCCAGTACTTC. It yields the protein CASSPGGGRETQYF.

This clonotype has ten or more counts. The V call is TRBV2, the J call TRBJ1-5; no reliable D call. The CDR3 sequence is 14 residues long. The germline V gene has CDR1 SNHLY and CDR2 FYNNEI. Deletions cut 6 bases from V and 0 bases from J, with 9 bases between. CDR3 region: CASSMTNSNQPQHF. The CDR3 nucleotides read TGTGCCAGCAGCATGACAAATAGCAATCAGCCCCAGCATTTT.

The chain carries TRBV14 and TRBJ2-1, with 9 bases fitting TRBD1. The CDR3 consists of 15 residues. Germline V gives CDR1 SGHDN, CDR2 FVKESK. The V gene end was trimmed by 4 bases and the J gene end by 4 bases; junction bases not matched to a gene: 5. In nucleotides, the CDR3 is TGTGCCAGCAGCCCAGGGACAGGGTGGTACAATGAGCAGTTCTTC. As protein: CASSPGTGWYNEQFF.

The sample holds many counts of this clonotype. V and J are TRBV7-4 and TRBJ2-3, with TRBD1 matching 7 bases. Germline trimming cut 5 bases from V and 1 base from J; bases unmatched to any gene: 3. The CDR3 is 14 amino acids. The germline gives CDR1 SGHVT, CDR2 SQSDAQ. The CDR3 DNA is TGTGCCAGCAGCCACGGACAGGGCACAGATACGCAGTATTTT. This encodes CASSHGQGTDTQYF. The complete variable domain, with remaining parts taken from reference TRBV7-4 and TRBJ2-3, reads GAGVSQSPRYKVAKRGRDVALRCDSISGHVTLYWYRQTLGQGSEVLTYSQSDAQRDKSGRPSGRFSAERPERSVSTLKIQRTEQGDSAVYLCASSHGQGTDTQYFGPGTRLTVL.

This clonotype was seen repeatedly, ten times or more. CDR3 nucleotide sequence: TGTGCCAGCAGTAGCTTCGGACAGGGTTTACAGCCCCAGCATTTT. Amino acid sequence: CASSSFGQGLQPQHF. The chain employs TRBV7-2 and TRBJ1-5, with 8 bases lining up with TRBD1. The CDR3 is 15 residues long. Per the germline V gene, CDR1 is SGHTA and CDR2 is FQGNSA. V dropped 6 bases and J dropped 7; count of bases not matched to a gene: 11.

There are many counts of this clonotype. V is TRBV7-2 and J is TRBJ1-1; D is undetermined. The CDR3 covers 12 residues. V was shortened by 3 bases and J by 5 bases, with 7 bases between the two germline ends. Looked up from germline, CDR1 is SGHTA and CDR2 is FQGNSA. The CDR3 DNA reads TGTGCCAGCAGCTTTTACGGAACTGAAGCTTTCTTT. Protein: CASSFYGTEAFF. Filled out from reference TRBV7-2 and TRBJ1-1, the complete variable domain reads GAGVSQSPSNKVTEKGKDVELRCDPISGHTALYWYRQSLGQGLEFLIYFQGNSAPDKSGLPSDRFSAERTGGSVSTLTIQRTQQEDSAVYLCASSFYGTEAFFGQGTRLTVV.

This clonotype has only a few counts. This chain uses TRBV3-1 with TRBJ2-3; weak D call: TRBD2 (6 bases). Germline V gene lookup returns CDR1 LGHDT and CDR2 YNNKEL (reference sequence). The CDR3 runs to 14 residues. The V gene lost 0 bases and the J gene lost 5 bases, with 9 bases spanning the gap. CDR3 in amino acids: CASSQEWGVDTQYF. DNA for the CDR3: TGTGCCAGCAGCCAAGAATGGGGGGTAGATACGCAGTATTTT.

This clonotype was seen repeatedly, ten times or more. The chain uses TRBV20-1 and TRBJ1-2, with TRBD1 matching over 7 bases. From germline, CDR1 is DFQATT and CDR2 SNEGSKA (reference sequence). V lost 6 bases to trimming and J lost 3 bases; unmatched junction nucleotides: 7. This CDR3 has 13 amino acids. Here the CDR3 reads CSATLDRDYGYTF. The CDR3 region has the DNA TGCAGTGCAACCCTTGACAGGGACTATGGCTACACCTTC.

J is TRBJ2-3 and V is TRBV6-6; D unresolved. The CDR3 loop spans 12 amino acids. The V end was cut by 8 bases, the J end by 0 bases, with 6 bases between. Germline CDR1 and CDR2: MNHNY and SVGAGI (reference sequence). The CDR3: CASAASTDTQYF. As DNA, the CDR3 is TGTGCCAGCGCAGCGAGCACAGATACGCAGTATTTT.

V is TRBV11-2 and J is TRBJ1-6; D gene uncertain. The CDR3 sequence is 13 residues long. Per germline, CDR1 SGHAT and CDR2 FQNNGV. Trimming pared 1 base from V and 14 bases from J, leaving 12 bases between. CDR3 sequence (DNA): TGTGCCAGCAGCTTAGCCGGTTATACAGCCCTCCACTTT. Its protein product is CASSLAGYTALHF.

This clonotype was recorded at least ten times. The chain is built from TRBV5-6 and TRBJ1-5, with D unresolved. Germline CDR1 and CDR2: SGHDT and YYEEEE. The length of the CDR3 is 15 residues. V was trimmed by 1 base and J by 2 bases, leaving 10 bases between them. This chain's CDR3 is CASSLMGYGNQPQHF. The CDR3 DNA follows: TGTGCCAGCAGCTTGATGGGGTACGGCAATCAGCCCCAGCATTTT.

This clonotype occurred many times. The chain carries TRBV5-1 and TRBJ2-3; TRBD2 might be the D (5 bases). CDR3 length: 13 amino acids. V shed 5 bases and J shed 4 bases, with 11 bases lying between them. Germline V gene sequence: CDR1 SGHRS, CDR2 YFSETQ. CDR3 coding DNA: TGCGCCAGCAGTAGGGAGATAGCAGATACGCAGTATTTT. Translation gives CASSREIADTQYF. The whole variable domain, filled in from reference TRBV5-1 and TRBJ2-3, reads KAGVTQTPRYLIKTRGQQVTLSCSPISGHRSVSWYQQTPGQGLQFLFEYFSETQRNKGNFPGRFSGRQFSNSRSEMNVSTLELGDSALYLCASSREIADTQYFGPGTRLTVL.

This clonotype was observed at least ten times. The gene calls are TRBV20-1 and TRBJ1-1; the D is unclear. This CDR3 is built from 13 residues. Germline V gene lookup returns CDR1 DFQATT and CDR2 SNEGSKA (reference sequence). The CDR3 DNA follows: TGCAGGTCCTCAAGAGGGTGGGACACTGAAGCTTTCTTT. Its translation: CRSSRGWDTEAFF.

Of note for this clonotype: This may stem from a read error, because a much larger clone lies one nucleotide away. This chain joins TRBV11-2 and TRBJ2-1; D gene uncertain. The CDR3 loop spans 14 amino acids. Germline assignment: CDR1 SGHAT and CDR2 FQNNGV. The chain's CDR3 is CASSSVGSNNEQCF. For the CDR3, the DNA is TGTGCCAGCAGCTCTGTCGGCAGTAACAATGAGCAGTGCTTC. The variable domain in full, with the rest retrieved from reference TRBV11-2 and TRBJ2-1, is EAGVAQSPRYKIIEKRQSVAFWCNPISGHATLYWYQQILGQGPKLLIQFQNNGVVDDSQLPKDRFSAERLKGVDSTLKIQPAKLEDSAVYLCASSSVGSNNEQCFGPGTRLTVL.

CDR3 region: CASSLVGLLYNEQFF. The CDR3 nucleotides read TGTGCCAGCAGTTTAGTGGGACTTCTCTACAATGAGCAGTTCTTC. The rearrangement links TRBV27 to TRBJ2-1; tentatively, D is TRBD2 (6 bases). This CDR3 has 15 residues. V gave up 2 bases and J gave up 3 bases, with 11 bases separating them. Per the germline V gene, CDR1 is MNHEY and CDR2 is SMNVEV (reference sequence).

A few counts support this clonotype. The chain carries TRBV24-1 and TRBJ1-2; 7 nucleotides line up with TRBD1. This CDR3 is 13 amino acids long. The J segment lost 8 bases and the V segment lost 2 bases, leaving 4 bases of the junction unmatched. Germline V CDR1 and CDR2: KGHDR, SFDVKD. This CDR3 is CATSDYRGGGYTF. CDR3 nucleotide sequence: TGTGCCACCAGTGATTACAGGGGCGGCGGCTACACCTTC.

This clonotype was recorded a few times. The chain combines TRBV29-1 with TRBJ1-1; TRBD1 matches 7 bases. The germline gives CDR1 SQVTM, CDR2 ANQGSEA. The CDR3 totals 16 residues. Trimming cost V 0 bases and J 1 base; bases outside gene matches: 8. This CDR3 is CSVEDTTGSGNTEAFF. DNA for the CDR3: TGCAGCGTTGAAGATACGACAGGGTCGGGGAACACTGAAGCTTTCTTT.